The source of this T cell receptor (beta chain) is a study of blood T cell repertoires in COVID-19. For the study at large: There were acute and convalescent COVID-19 samples, and they came from the United States, Italy and Spain. The cDNA or gDNA used as material had been derived from T cells, B-cell-depleted T cells, or PBMCs.

Method: immunoSEQ multiplex PCR; TCRdb's copy keeps in-frame clones and lacks some. The sample records 65,000 to 70,000 clones, 65% to 85% being singletons. V was clipped by 1 base and J by 1 base; unmatched bases: 4. This CDR3 is 15 amino acids long. CDR1 is SGHTA, CDR2 FQGNSA, per germline. This receptor was taken from a man in his sixties with acute or convalescent COVID-19. V is TRBV7-2 and J is TRBJ2-7; TRBD2 matches at 7 bases. The sequencing sample was made of peripheral blood. CDR3 loop: CASSLEGEGSYEQYF. The CDR3 DNA reads TGTGCCAGCAGCTTAGAAGGGGAGGGGTCCTACGAGCAGTACTTC.